This entry lists 22 T cell receptor beta chains sequenced from one sample in a study of T cell responses to AZD1222 COVID-19 vaccine. The data were produced by immunoSEQ multiplex PCR, yet TCRdb's version contains in-frame clones alone and is incomplete. Of 120,000 or so clones in the sample, 90% were seen once. The specimen comprised peripheral blood, sampled on day 0 of AZD1222 vaccination. These receptors came from an adult in good health.

V gene TRBV7-9 combines with J gene TRBJ1-2; D remains unclear. The CDR3 has 12 residues. V was cut by 1 base and J by 6 bases, with 6 bases left in between. Germline V lookup: CDR1 SEHNR, CDR2 FQNEAQ (reference sequence). This chain's CDR3 is CASSLEGHGYTF. Written as DNA, the CDR3 is TGTGCCAGCAGCTTAGAAGGCCATGGCTACACCTTC.

The chain employs TRBV24-1 and TRBJ2-7; D may be TRBD2 (5 bases). The CDR3 length is 13 residues. V was cut by 4 bases and J by 12 bases, with 18 bases left in between. Germline CDR1 and CDR2: KGHDR and SFDVKD. DNA of the CDR3: TGTGCCACCAGTGAACGCGGGCTCTCGGTACTGTACTTC. Translation: CATSERGLSVLYF.

Written as DNA, the CDR3 is TGTGCCAGCAGTTCTCCTAGCGGGAGTTACAATGAGCAGTTCTTC. This encodes CASSSPSGSYNEQFF. The chain recombines TRBV28 with TRBJ2-1; TRBD2 matches at 10 bases. The CDR3 is 15 residues long. With 4 bases clipped from V and 4 bases from J, the junction kept 4 bases outside the gene matches. CDR1 is MDHEN, CDR2 SYDVKM, per germline. Based on the CDR3 plus reference TRBV28 and TRBJ2-1, the full variable domain is DVKVTQSSRYLVKRTGEKVFLECVQDMDHENMFWYRQDPGLGLRLIYFSYDVKMKEKGDIPEGYSVSREKKERFSLILESASTNQTSMYLCASSSPSGSYNEQFFGPGTRLTVL.

The CDR3 bases are TGTGCCAGCAGCCCACTACTAGCGGGAGGGCCGGGCACCGGGGAGCTGTTTTTT. Translated: CASSPLLAGGPGTGELFF. The genes are TRBV27 and TRBJ2-2; 13 positions match TRBD2. Germline CDR1 MNHEY, CDR2 SMNVEV (reference sequence). There are 18 residues in the CDR3. V lost 6 bases to trimming and J lost 4 bases; unmatched junction nucleotides: 11.

The chain has TRBV3-1 (or the pseudogene TRBV3-2) and TRBJ1-1; D not certain. The CDR3 runs to 15 residues. V gave up 4 bases and J gave up 1 base, with 13 bases separating them. Germline V gene lookup returns CDR1 LGHDT and CDR2 YNNKEL (reference sequence). The DNA of the CDR3 is TGTGCCAGCAGCCCGGACGGTAGAGGGAACACTGAAGCTTTCTTT. It encodes CASSPDGRGNTEAFF.

The chain employs TRBV5-1 and TRBJ2-1; 7 bases match TRBD2. The CDR3 consists of 16 residues. The germline V gene has CDR1 SGHRS and CDR2 YFSETQ. Trimming cost V 4 bases and J 0 bases; bases outside gene matches: 7. The CDR3 region has the DNA TGCGCCAGCAGCCTGTGGGGGGGACTCTCCTACAATGAGCAGTTCTTC. Translating gives CASSLWGGLSYNEQFF.

The chain employs TRBV28 and TRBJ1-3, with 8 bases aligning to TRBD1. The CDR3 spans 16 residues. Trimming at V came to 5 bases and at J to 2 bases, leaving 8 bases not matched to a gene. Per the germline V gene, CDR1 is MDHEN and CDR2 is SYDVKM. As DNA, the CDR3 is TGTGCCAGCAGTCCCGGACAGGGAGTGACTGGAAACACCATATATTTT. Its translation is CASSPGQGVTGNTIYF.

CDR3: CASSPTEAMNTEAFF. CDR3 coding DNA: TGTGCCAGCAGCCCGACAGAAGCCATGAACACTGAAGCTTTCTTT. The chain uses TRBV28 and TRBJ1-1; possibly TRBD1 for D (5 bases). The CDR3 is 15 residues long. The germline V gene has CDR1 MDHEN and CDR2 SYDVKM. The V end lost 6 bases, the J end lost 0 bases, and 14 bases lay between the germline ends.

The chain uses TRBV30 and TRBJ1-1, with 8 bases fitting TRBD1. The V gene's germline CDR1 is GTSNPN and CDR2 SVGIG (reference sequence). V dropped 2 bases and J dropped 4; count of bases not matched to a gene: 0. This CDR3 is 12 amino acids long. The CDR3 DNA sequence: TGTGCCTGGAGTACAGGGGGCACTGAAGCTTTCTTT. Translated: CAWSTGGTEAFF.

The chain employs TRBV7-2 and TRBJ2-5; 9 nucleotides align to TRBD1. Germline trimming cut 5 bases from V and 5 bases from J; bases unmatched to any gene: 6. Germline V gene lookup returns CDR1 SGHTA and CDR2 FQGNSA. The CDR3 spans 14 residues. The CDR3 DNA sequence: TGTGCCAGCAGCCGGACAGGGGTGGAGGAGACCCAGTACTTC. Encoded protein: CASSRTGVEETQYF.

This chain uses TRBV28 with TRBJ1-6; possible D gene TRBD1, 5 bases. The CDR3 has 16 amino acids. Germline V gene data show CDR1 as MDHEN and CDR2 as SYDVKM. Trimming stripped 8 bases from V and 1 base from J, with 15 bases between. CDR3 in amino acids: CASAPGGGSYNSPLHF. CDR3 coding DNA: TGTGCCAGCGCTCCGGGGGGGGGTTCCTATAATTCACCCCTCCACTTT.

The chain is built from TRBV11-2 and TRBJ2-2; 7 positions agree with TRBD1. J gave up 3 bases and V 5 bases, and 6 bases lay outside the gene matches. CDR3 length: 15 residues. CDR1 SGHAT and CDR2 FQNNGV come from the germline V gene. CDR3 loop: CASSLQDRDTGELFF. The CDR3 DNA is TGTGCCAGCAGCCTCCAAGACAGGGACACCGGGGAGCTGTTTTTT.

This clone was recorded only once. This sequence joins TRBV28 and TRBJ2-3; TRBD1 matches 9 bases. This CDR3 comprises 16 residues. The V gene's germline CDR1 is MDHEN and CDR2 SYDVKM. Trimming cost V 2 bases and J 2 bases; bases outside gene matches: 5. Here the CDR3 DNA reads TGTGCCAGCAGTTTAAGGGGACAGGGACCCACAGATACGCAGTATTTT. Translation gives CASSLRGQGPTDTQYF.

The gene calls are TRBV28 and TRBJ1-1; D remains unclear. Germline loops: CDR1 MDHEN, CDR2 SYDVKM. The V end was cut by 8 bases, the J end by 1 base, with 17 bases between. The CDR3 covers 15 residues. In DNA, the CDR3 is TGTGCCAGCGTAATGTCCGGTAGGGCGAACACTGAAGCTTTCTTT. Encoded protein: CASVMSGRANTEAFF.

The chain couples TRBV5-4 to TRBJ2-7; D is uncertain. The CDR3 spans 13 residues. V shed 3 bases and J shed 6 bases, with 13 bases lying between them. CDR1 is SGHNT, CDR2 YYREEE, per germline (reference sequence). DNA of the CDR3: TGTGCCAGCAGCTCCACAGCAGAAGGCGAGCAGTACTTC. Its protein product is CASSSTAEGEQYF.

This chain links TRBV19 with TRBJ2-1, with 9 bases matching TRBD2. With 4 bases clipped from V and 0 bases from J, the junction kept 7 bases outside the gene matches. Germline V CDR1 and CDR2: LNHDA, SQIVND (reference sequence). This CDR3 contains 17 residues. The CDR3 region is CASSTRTSASSYNEQFF. In nucleotides, the CDR3 is TGTGCCAGTAGTACCCGGACTAGCGCCAGCTCCTACAATGAGCAGTTCTTC.

V is TRBV7-2 and J is TRBJ1-2; TRBD1 might be the D (5 bases). Germline values: CDR1 SGHTA, CDR2 FQGNSA. V lost 5 bases, J lost 5 bases, and 12 bases lay in between. The CDR3 loop spans 13 amino acids. CDR3 DNA sequence: TGTGCCAGCAGCCCCCGACAGACTTATGGCTACACCTTC. Its translation: CASSPRQTYGYTF.

V and J are TRBV5-1 and TRBJ1-2; TRBD1 agrees at 10 bases. Looked up from germline, CDR1 is SGHRS and CDR2 is YFSETQ. The CDR3 is 18 residues long. V gave up 4 bases and J gave up 5 bases; unmatched junction bases: 17. The DNA for the CDR3 is TGCGCCAGCAGCCGGGGGACAGGGGTCGCAGAGGCGGGGTATGGCTACACCTTC. Its protein is CASSRGTGVAEAGYGYTF.

J is TRBJ2-5 and V is TRBV27; weak D call: TRBD2 (6 bases). Germline assignment: CDR1 MNHEY and CDR2 SMNVEV (reference sequence). This CDR3 region has 15 residues. V lost 2 bases and J lost 1, with 11 bases in between. CDR3 in DNA: TGTGCCAGCAGTTTAAGGCGGGGACTCCAAGAGACCCAGTACTTC. This codes for CASSLRRGLQETQYF.

The chain has TRBV7-9 and TRBJ2-5; 11 bases are a match to TRBD2. The CDR3 is 19 amino acids. J gave up 2 bases and V 2 bases, and 13 bases lay outside the gene matches. Germline V gives CDR1 SEHNR, CDR2 FQNEAQ (reference sequence). The CDR3 region is CASSLWVLGTSGDQETQYF. The CDR3 DNA reads as TGTGCCAGCAGCTTATGGGTCCTCGGGACTAGCGGAGATCAAGAGACCCAGTACTTC. The whole variable domain, remainder taken from reference TRBV7-9 and TRBJ2-5, is DTGVSQNPRHKITKRGQNVTFRCDPISEHNRLYWYRQTLGQGPEFLTYFQNEAQLEKSRLLSDRFSAERPKGSFSTLEIQRTEQGDSAMYLCASSLWVLGTSGDQETQYFGPGTRLLVL.

The rearrangement links TRBV28 to TRBJ2-3, with 11 bases fitting TRBD1. The length of the CDR3 is 15 residues. V lost 7 bases to trimming and J lost 6 bases; unmatched junction nucleotides: 9. Germline V gives CDR1 MDHEN, CDR2 SYDVKM. The CDR3 loop reads CASTTPGQGEDTQYF. The DNA of the CDR3 is TGTGCCAGCACTACCCCGGGACAGGGGGAGGATACGCAGTATTTT.

The chain carries TRBV5-1 and TRBJ2-3; TRBD1 might be the D (5 bases). The length of the CDR3 is 15 residues. From germline, CDR1 is SGHRS and CDR2 YFSETQ. The V end was cut by 6 bases, the J end by 4 bases, with 18 bases between. CDR3 nucleotides: TGCGCCAGCACCCGCGCTGGGGAAGGGGCAGATACGCAGTATTTT. As protein: CASTRAGEGADTQYF.